Each of the 25 T cell receptor beta chains below was sequenced from the same sample in a study of T cell repertoires in cytomegalovirus infection. TCRdb analysed the reads with MiXCR anew, one entry per CDR3 protein. The table records under 800,000 distinct CDR3 sequences, 20% to 25% of them present only once. The sample comprised CD8+ T cells from PBMCs. The receptors come from a human donor in good health (CMV status not recorded). Some clones in this sample may be carry-over from other donors' samples.

V usage is TRBV28 and J usage is TRBJ2-1, with TRBD1 matching 10 bases. CDR1 and CDR2 from the germline V gene are MDHEN and SYDVKM. Losses at the gene ends were 6 bases for V and 9 bases for J; bases not matched to a gene: 8. There are 14 residues in the CDR3. The CDR3 sequence is CASSQRDRGSEQFF. CDR3 nucleotide sequence: TGTGCCAGCAGCCAACGGGACAGGGGTAGTGAGCAGTTCTTC.

There are a few counts of this clonotype. This CDR3 reads CASSFSRTRNEQFF. The CDR3 DNA reads as TGTGCCAGCAGTTTTAGTAGGACACGAAATGAGCAGTTCTTC. V and J are TRBV28 and TRBJ2-1; a possible D gene is TRBD1 (5 bases). The CDR3 sequence is 14 residues long. Germline CDR1 and CDR2: MDHEN and SYDVKM. V was clipped by 3 bases and J by 7 bases, with 13 bases between them.

This clonotype was detected many times. The CDR3 protein is CASSPFGGTEAFF. In DNA form, the CDR3 reads TGTGCCAGCAGCCCCTTCGGGGGCACTGAAGCTTTCTTT. The J gene is TRBJ1-1, the V gene TRBV7-6; D perhaps matches TRBD1 (5 bases). This CDR3 region has 13 residues. V lost 5 bases and J 4 bases, leaving 11 bases between the germline ends. Germline assignment: CDR1 SGHVS and CDR2 FNYEAQ.

At least ten counts were recorded for this clonotype. The rearrangement uses TRBV7-2 and TRBJ1-6; D remains ambiguous. This CDR3 is built from 15 residues. V lost 4 bases and J 9 bases, leaving 16 bases between the germline ends. Per the germline V gene, CDR1 is SGHTA and CDR2 is FQGNSA. The CDR3 loop is CASSWSPGRGSPLHF. The CDR3 DNA reads as TGTGCCAGCAGCTGGTCCCCCGGCCGAGGTTCACCCCTCCACTTT.

Of note for this clonotype: Its ends do not fully match the called genes, so a read error is possible. This chain joins TRBV2 and TRBJ2-5; TRBD2 matches at 8 bases. The CDR3 loop spans 15 amino acids. From germline, CDR1 is SNHLY and CDR2 FYNNEI. The chain's CDR3 is CTSSSSGGYQETQYF. The CDR3, as DNA: TGTACCAGCAGTTCAAGCGGGGGCTACCAAGAGACCCAGTACTTC.

The chain couples TRBV29-1 to TRBJ1-2, with TRBD1 matching over 10 bases. Germline V lookup: CDR1 SQVTM, CDR2 ANQGSEA. The CDR3 extends over 13 amino acids. J lost 4 bases, V lost 6 bases, and 5 bases had no gene match. CDR3 sequence (DNA): TGCAGCGTAGGGACAGGGGATCGCTATGGCTACACCTTC. Amino acids: CSVGTGDRYGYTF.

This clonotype has just a few counts. The V and J genes are TRBV10-2 and TRBJ2-5; 10 nucleotides match TRBD2. The length of the CDR3 is 15 residues. The germline gives CDR1 WSHSY, CDR2 SAAADI. V shed 1 base and J 5 bases; nucleotides not matched to a gene: 4. CDR3 protein: CASSEFGTSVETQYF. In DNA, the CDR3 is TGCGCCAGCAGTGAGTTTGGGACTAGCGTCGAGACCCAGTACTTC.

The chain joins TRBV29-1 to TRBJ2-7, with a weak D call TRBD1 (5 bases). V lost 5 bases to trimming and J lost 3 bases, with 8 bases between them. CDR1 and CDR2 from the germline V gene are SQVTM and ANQGSEA. This CDR3 comprises 11 residues. CDR3 coding DNA: TGCAGCGTTAACCAGGGCTACGAGCAGTACTTC. Amino acid sequence: CSVNQGYEQYF.

V usage is TRBV15 and J usage is TRBJ2-3; D perhaps matches TRBD2 (5 bases). The CDR3 has 13 amino acids. V gave up 8 bases and J gave up 0 bases, with 9 bases separating them. The V gene's germline CDR1 is LNHNV and CDR2 YYDKDF (reference sequence). The CDR3 loop reads CATGGGSTDTQYF. CDR3 DNA sequence: TGTGCCACCGGAGGCGGAAGCACAGATACGCAGTATTTT.

The chain is built from TRBV9 and TRBJ2-2; no definite D call. The CDR3 length is 15 residues. Trimming removed 4 bases from V and 2 bases from J, with 12 bases in between. Germline lookup yields CDR1 SGDLS and CDR2 YYNGEE. The CDR3 bases are TGTGCCAGCAGCTCCTTGGCCATTAACACCGGGGAGCTGTTTTTT. Protein sequence: CASSSLAINTGELFF.

This clonotype turned up a few times. This rearrangement joins TRBV5-1 to TRBJ1-3; weak D call: TRBD1 (5 bases). The germline gives CDR1 SGHRS, CDR2 YFSETQ. CDR3 length: 17 amino acids. Trimming removed 0 bases at V and 0 bases at J, with 13 bases between. The CDR3 loop is CASSLADSVSSGNTIYF. The CDR3 DNA sequence: TGCGCCAGCAGCTTGGCCGACAGCGTTAGCTCTGGAAACACCATATATTTT.

The rearrangement joins TRBV24-1 to TRBJ1-2; maybe TRBD1 (6 bases). This CDR3 has 13 amino acids. Trimming took off 3 bases at V and 4 bases at J, with 8 bases between the two ends. Germline lookup yields CDR1 KGHDR and CDR2 SFDVKD. Here the CDR3 DNA reads TGTGCCACCAGTGATGCGACAGGCTATGGCTACACCTTC. As protein: CATSDATGYGYTF.

The chain couples TRBV9 to TRBJ2-1; 7 bases align to TRBD1. The CDR3 is 13 amino acids. With 3 bases clipped from V and 5 bases from J, the junction kept 2 bases outside the gene matches. Germline-derived CDR1 and CDR2 are SGDLS and YYNGEE. The CDR3 spells CASSDRGDNEQFF. DNA of the CDR3: TGTGCCAGCAGCGACAGGGGAGACAATGAGCAGTTCTTC.

This clonotype was detected ten times or more. The genes are TRBV7-8 and TRBJ2-7; the match to TRBD2 covers 10 bases. This CDR3 is 17 amino acids long. CDR1 and CDR2 from the germline V gene are SGHVS and FQNEAQ. J lost 6 bases, V lost 1 base, and 12 bases had no gene match. CDR3 amino acids: CASSLGPSGGRGAEQYF. As DNA, the CDR3 is TGTGCCAGCAGCTTAGGCCCTAGCGGGGGAAGGGGCGCCGAGCAGTACTTC.

CDR3 DNA sequence: TGTGCCAGCAGTCAAAAACCCAGGGGCTCTGGGGCCAACGTCCTGACTTTC. Protein sequence: CASSQKPRGSGANVLTF. The chain combines TRBV25-1 with TRBJ2-6; perhaps TRBD1 as D (6 bases). V dropped 5 bases and J dropped 0 bases, with 14 bases sitting between them. This CDR3 comprises 17 residues. From germline, CDR1 is MGHDK and CDR2 SYGVNS.

This clonotype has just a few counts. This chain connects TRBV6-5 to TRBJ2-3; D uncertain. This CDR3 spans 16 amino acids. Trimming stripped 5 bases from V and 6 bases from J, with 21 bases between. CDR1 is MNHEY, CDR2 SVGAGI, per germline. This chain's CDR3 is CASSPLGRLAVDTQYF. In DNA, the CDR3 is TGTGCCAGCAGTCCCCTCGGGCGTCTGGCTGTGGATACGCAGTATTTT.

This clonotype was observed at least ten times. The J gene is TRBJ1-5, the V gene TRBV7-8, with 8 bases matching TRBD1. CDR3 length equals 14 residues. Germline assignment: CDR1 SGHVS and CDR2 FQNEAQ. V gave up 7 bases and J gave up 7 bases; unmatched junction bases: 9. The CDR3 sequence is CASTTGGVKQPQHF. CDR3 in DNA: TGTGCCAGCACAACAGGGGGGGTCAAGCAGCCCCAGCATTTT.

This sequence joins TRBV11-2 and TRBJ1-6; 7 bases align to TRBD1. This CDR3 region has 17 residues. The ends lost 5 bases at V and 8 bases at J; junction bases unmatched: 15. In germline, CDR1 is SGHAT, CDR2 FQNNGV. The CDR3, as DNA: TGTGCCAGCAGCCTCTGGGACAGCCCTTCCGCGTATTCACCCCTCCACTTT. It encodes CASSLWDSPSAYSPLHF.

This clonotype has at least ten counts. The chain carries TRBV28 and TRBJ2-6; possible D gene TRBD2, 5 bases. Germline-derived CDR1 and CDR2 are MDHEN and SYDVKM. The CDR3 contains 15 residues. V was shortened by 4 bases and J by 0 bases, with 7 bases between the two germline ends. DNA for the CDR3: TGTGCCAGCAGTTCCGACTACTCTGGGGCCAACGTCCTGACTTTC. This codes for CASSSDYSGANVLTF.

The chain recombines TRBV2 with TRBJ2-2; perhaps TRBD1 as D (6 bases). Trimming removed 4 bases at V and 0 bases at J, with 15 bases between. Germline lookup yields CDR1 SNHLY and CDR2 FYNNEI. The CDR3 loop spans 17 amino acids. CDR3 in amino acids: CASSVRRGPANTGELFF. The CDR3 DNA reads TGTGCCAGCAGTGTCCGCAGGGGACCCGCGAACACCGGGGAGCTGTTTTTT.

This clonotype was picked up many times. V is TRBV7-2 and J is TRBJ2-1; D unresolved. Looked up from germline, CDR1 is SGHTA and CDR2 is FQGNSA. There are 11 residues in the CDR3. Between the trimmed V and J ends, which lost 4 bases and 8 bases, there was a span of 6 bases. The CDR3 DNA sequence: TGTGCCAGCAGCTCCAGTCATGAGCAGTTCTTC. Translation: CASSSSHEQFF.

In this sample, this clonotype turned up a few times. The chain has TRBV7-9 and TRBJ1-2; D perhaps matches TRBD1 (6 bases). V lost 3 bases and J lost 8, with 13 bases in between. Germline V gene data show CDR1 as SEHNR and CDR2 as FQNEAQ (reference sequence). This CDR3 has 13 residues. CDR3 amino acids: CASSFAGAYGYTF. CDR3 sequence (DNA): TGTGCCAGCAGCTTCGCAGGGGCCTACGGCTACACCTTC.

This clonotype was picked up many times. The chain is built from TRBV20-1 and TRBJ2-1; 9 bases fit TRBD1. Germline V gene data show CDR1 as DFQATT and CDR2 as SNEGSKA (reference sequence). The V segment lost 3 bases and the J segment 4 bases; nucleotides outside the gene matches: 10. The CDR3 covers 16 residues. The CDR3 sequence is CSASGRGQGKYNEQFF. The CDR3, as DNA: TGCAGTGCTAGTGGCCGGGGACAGGGAAAGTACAATGAGCAGTTCTTC.

The CDR3 sequence: CSASGLRLHEQFF. The CDR3 bases are TGCAGTGCTAGTGGACTCCGATTACACGAGCAGTTCTTC. The chain links TRBV20-1 to TRBJ2-1; maybe TRBD2 (5 bases). Trimming took 3 bases from V and 10 from J, leaving 16 bases between them. Germline assignment: CDR1 DFQATT and CDR2 SNEGSKA (reference sequence). CDR3 size: 13 residues.

On this clonotype: One end of the junction is discordant with germline, which a read error may explain. The chain employs TRBV2 and TRBJ1-2; D remains unclear. CDR3 length: 15 residues. Germline CDR1 reads SNHLY; CDR2 reads FYNNEI. CDR3 protein: CANSDRAPTNYGYTF. The DNA for the CDR3 is TGTGCCAACAGTGACCGGGCCCCCACGAACTATGGCTACACCTTC.